This TCR beta chain was observed in a study of chemoradiotherapy in HPV16-positive cancers. Whole-study context: Candidate HPV-specific T-cell clones and common TCR motifs came from functional assays in a couple of HPV16-positive patients.

Study-wide results and limits: Candidate HPV-specific clones and E7-related TCR motifs grew in tumor during treatment. HPV-specific T cells were functionally defined from only two HPV16-positive patients.

Samples were taken several times over chemoradiotherapy. Germline V gene data show CDR1 as SNHLY and CDR2 as FYNNEI. V lost 8 bases and J lost 9, with 14 bases in between. This CDR3 is 12 amino acids long. Points on this clone: Its antigen remains unknown.

TCRdb keeps only in-frame clones here, not all; method: immunoSEQ multiplex PCR. The sample records approximately 12,000 clones, about 65% being singletons. This sequence joins TRBV2 and TRBJ2-4; TRBD2 might be the D (5 bases). The sample was acquired from a patient who underwent chemoradiotherapy. The sequence was collected from a human donor with HPV-associated anogenital cancer. The CDR3 reads CASERESSIQYF. CDR3 nucleotide sequence: TGTGCCAGCGAAAGGGAGTCTAGCATTCAGTACTTC.